A selection of T cell receptor beta chains follows, all from one sample in a study of blood T cells in healthy people across ages. MiXCR was run by TCRdb on the 5' RACE reads, yielding one entry per CDR3 protein. The sample has nearly 1 million distinct CDR3 sequences, just over 50% seen once. Sequencing used blood. The receptors derive from a woman between 55 and 75 years old in good health. The CDR3 runs from the conserved cysteine through the conserved F or W. D genes are given only for firm matches. The size of a clone is reported for some rows only, either as once, few or many, or as a class for expanded clones.

V	D	J	size	DNA	CDR3
TRBV20-1	TRBD2	TRBJ2-7	few	TGCAGTGCTGAGCGGGAGGCAACCTACGAGCAGTACTTC	CSAEREATYEQYF
TRBV4-1	NA	TRBJ2-7	NA	TGCGCCAGCAGCGTTGGAGGTGCCGGTGGCGAGCAGTACTTC	CASSVGGAGGEQYF
TRBV29-1	TRBD2	TRBJ2-1	NA	TGCAGCGTTGAAGCCAGGACTAGCCGGGGTGAGCAGTTCTTC	CSVEARTSRGEQFF
TRBV20-1	NA	TRBJ2-2	NA	TGCAGTGCTGCCGGGACATCTCTTTACCGGGAGCTGTTTTTT	CSAAGTSLYRELFF
TRBV28	NA	TRBJ2-7	many	TGTGCCAGCAGTTTGGGCGGACCGACCTACGAGCAGTACTTC	CASSLGGPTYEQYF
TRBV30	TRBD1	TRBJ2-7	few	TGTGCCTGGAGCCGGGACAGGGGGCCCGAGCAGTACTTC	CAWSRDRGPEQYF
TRBV28	TRBD1	TRBJ2-5	NA	TGTGCCGGCAGTTTATTGCCCAGGGGGCCGGGGGAGACCCAGTACTTC	CAGSLLPRGPGETQYF
TRBV3-1	TRBD1	TRBJ1-4	NA	TGTGCCAGCAGCCAAGCGTCCGGACAGGGCGAAAAACTGTTTTTT	CASSQASGQGEKLFF
TRBV7-9	NA	TRBJ2-5	NA	TGTGCCAGCAGCTTTTGGAACCAAGAGACCCAGTACTTC	CASSFWNQETQYF
TRBV7-2	NA	TRBJ1-5	few	TGTGCCAGCAGCTTAGATGACGGAGAAGATCAGCCCCAGCATTTT	CASSLDDGEDQPQHF
TRBV2	NA	TRBJ1-1	once	TGTGCCAGCAACAGGGCTGGTATTGACACTGAAGCTTTCTTT	CASNRAGIDTEAFF
TRBV29-1	NA	TRBJ2-1	NA	TGCAGCGTCGACCGGGACCACTACAATGAGCAGTTCTTC	CSVDRDHYNEQFF
TRBV12-3/TRBV12-4	NA	TRBJ1-5	few	TGTGCCAGCGTCGGGCAGCTAAATCAGCCCCAGCATTTT	CASVGQLNQPQHF
TRBV3-1	NA	TRBJ2-3	NA	TGTGCCAGCAGCCAACGACGGCCTAGCGCCACAGATACGCAGTATTTT	CASSQRRPSATDTQYF
TRBV29-1	NA	TRBJ2-1	NA	TGCAGCGTGCTTCCCGAGGGGACTGGTTACAATGAGCAGTTCTTC	CSVLPEGTGYNEQFF
TRBV9	NA	TRBJ2-6	NA	TGTGCCAGCAGCGGGGGAACAGGTCCCTGGGTTCGGGGGGCCAACGTCCTGACTTTC	CASSGGTGPWVRGANVLTF
TRBV3-1	NA	TRBJ2-1	NA	TGTGCCAGCAGCCAAGTGGCACTTGACGAGCAGTTCTTC	CASSQVALDEQFF
TRBV20-1	NA	TRBJ2-5	few	TGCAGTGCTAGTTTCAGGGGCGGAGTGGAAGAGACCCAGTACTTC	CSASFRGGVEETQYF
TRBV20-1	NA	TRBJ2-7	NA	TGCAGTGCTAGAGATTGGCGCGAGCAGTACTTC	CSARDWREQYF
TRBV7-9	NA	TRBJ1-2	NA	TGTGCCAGCAGCTTAGGGCAGGGGCCACGTGGCTACACCTTC	CASSLGQGPRGYTF
TRBV11-2	NA	TRBJ2-7	NA	TGTGCCAGCAGCCCAGTGCGAGGGATCCTGGGTGAGCAGTACTTC	CASSPVRGILGEQYF
TRBV5-1	TRBD1	TRBJ2-5	NA	TGCGCCAGCAGCTGGGGAGGACAGGGAAATCGGGAGACCCAGTACTTC	CASSWGGQGNRETQYF
TRBV12-3/TRBV12-4	TRBD1	TRBJ2-5	NA	TGTGCCAGCACACCGGACAGGGGGGGGACCCAGTACTTC	CASTPDRGGTQYF
TRBV20-1	NA	TRBJ2-1	few	TGCAGTGCTAGACCGACCTTGTCACGGGAGTTCCCCTATCCCTACAATGAGCAGTTCTTC	CSARPTLSREFPYPYNEQFF
TRBV29-1	TRBD1	TRBJ2-3	NA	TGCAGCGCCCCACAGGGGGCAACGGATACGCAGTATTTT	CSAPQGATDTQYF
TRBV20-1	NA	TRBJ2-7	NA	TGCAGTGCTAGAGAGAGGGCCTGGTACAGCTCCTACGAGCAGTACTTC	CSARERAWYSSYEQYF
TRBV6-4	NA	TRBJ2-1	NA	TGTGCCAGCAGTGACTCGGCGAGAGGACGTCCGTTCTTC	CASSDSARGRPFF
TRBV20-1	NA	TRBJ2-7	NA	TGCAGTGCTAGTACTAGATCCCCCTACGAGCAGTACTTC	CSASTRSPYEQYF
TRBV19	TRBD2	TRBJ2-7	NA	TGTGCCAGTTCCATAGCGGGAGGTCTCTCCTACGAGCAGTACTTC	CASSIAGGLSYEQYF
TRBV15	NA	TRBJ1-5	NA	TGTGCCACCAGGGCGGGGGGGGCCAATCAGCCCCAGCATTTT	CATRAGGANQPQHF
TRBV3-1	NA	TRBJ1-2	NA	TGTGCCAGCAGCCAACCGGGAAGGGATGGCTACACCTTC	CASSQPGRDGYTF
TRBV9	TRBD2	TRBJ2-1	NA	TGTGCCAGCAGCCCCCGAGCTAGCGGGATATACAATGAGCAGTTCTTC	CASSPRASGIYNEQFF
TRBV6-2/TRBV6-3	NA	TRBJ2-3	NA	TGTGCCAGCAGTGCCACCAGCGTCAGCACAGATACGCAGTATTTT	CASSATSVSTDTQYF
TRBV29-1	TRBD2	TRBJ2-3	NA	TGCAGCGTTACCCGGACTAGCGGGGGCACAGATACGCAGTATTTT	CSVTRTSGGTDTQYF
TRBV3-1	NA	TRBJ2-7	few	TGTGCCAGCAGCCAAGTCCACTACGAGCAGTACTTC	CASSQVHYEQYF
TRBV4-2	TRBD1	TRBJ2-7	NA	TGTGCCGGCAGCCAAGATCGGAGACAGGGTTCCTACGAGCAGTACTTC	CAGSQDRRQGSYEQYF
TRBV6-5	NA	TRBJ2-7	NA	TGTGCCAGCAGTTATATCGGAGATATGTCCTACGAGCAGTACTTC	CASSYIGDMSYEQYF
TRBV28	NA	TRBJ1-5	few	TGTGCCAGCAGCTCTACCATTATCACGAGGCTGATTCAGCCCCAGCATTTT	CASSSTIITRLIQPQHF
TRBV3-1	NA	TRBJ2-4	NA	TGTGCCAGCAGCCTTCCGACAGCAAAAAACATTCAGTACTTC	CASSLPTAKNIQYF
TRBV18	TRBD1	TRBJ2-7	NA	TGTGCCAGCTCACCGAGTGGGACAGTCGCCTACGAGCAGTACTTC	CASSPSGTVAYEQYF
TRBV4-1	NA	TRBJ1-5	once	TGCGCCAGCAGCCTGGGAGGGGGTGGGTATAGCAATCAGCCCCAGCATTTT	CASSLGGGGYSNQPQHF
TRBV4-3	TRBD2	TRBJ2-1	NA	TGCGCCAGCAGCCAAGGGCGCGGGAGGAACAATGAGCAGTTCTTC	CASSQGRGRNNEQFF
TRBV9	TRBD1	TRBJ2-5	NA	TGTGCCAGCAGCGCCGTGGGACAGGGGGGTCAAGAGACCCAGTACTTC	CASSAVGQGGQETQYF
TRBV20-1	NA	TRBJ1-2	few	TGCAGTGCTAGAAACGGGGAGGGGGGCTACACCTTC	CSARNGEGGYTF
TRBV20-1	TRBD2	TRBJ2-3	NA	TGCAGTGCTAGAGGGAAAGGCGGGAGGGCCTCAGATACGCAGTATTTT	CSARGKGGRASDTQYF
TRBV2	NA	TRBJ2-1	NA	TGTGCCAGCAACGAGGGCTGGCTCAATGAGCAGTTCTTC	CASNEGWLNEQFF
TRBV6-5	NA	TRBJ2-3	few	TGTGCGACACAGACTTCGGACGCAGATACGCAGTATTTT	CATQTSDADTQYF
TRBV21-1	NA	TRBJ2-7	NA	TGTGCCAGCAGCTCCTCGGAGGGGAGATCATTCTACGAGCAGTACTTC	CASSSSEGRSFYEQYF
TRBV7-2	TRBD1	TRBJ2-1	many	TGTGCCAGCAGCTTAAGGACAGGGGACTACAATGAGCAGTTCTTC	CASSLRTGDYNEQFF
TRBV28	NA	TRBJ2-7	few	TGTGCCAGCAGCCTAATTCGCCGGGGGAAATCTTCCTACGAGCAGTACTTC	CASSLIRRGKSSYEQYF
TRBV12-3/TRBV12-4	TRBD1	TRBJ2-5	NA	TGTGCCAGCAGTGCCGGGACAGGGATTGTAGAGACCCAGTACTTC	CASSAGTGIVETQYF
TRBV4-3	NA	TRBJ2-5	NA	TGCGCCAGCAGCCAAGATCTTTTGGGGACCCAGTACTTC	CASSQDLLGTQYF
TRBV2	NA	TRBJ2-6	few	TGTGCCAGCAGTGATATCAGGAACTCTGGGGCCAACGTCCTGACTTTC	CASSDIRNSGANVLTF
TRBV29-1	TRBD2	TRBJ2-2	NA	TGCAGCGTCCGCACTAGCGGGAGGGACACCGGGGAGCTGTTTTTT	CSVRTSGRDTGELFF
TRBV3-1	NA	TRBJ2-1	NA	TGTGCCAGCAGCCAAAACTTTCAAAATGAGCAGTTCTTC	CASSQNFQNEQFF
TRBV29-1	NA	TRBJ2-1	NA	TGCAGCGTTGAATGGGAAGAGCAGTTCTTC	CSVEWEEQFF
TRBV27	TRBD2	TRBJ2-2	few	TGTGCCAGCAGGAAAACTAGCGTCGACACCGGGGAGCTGTTTTTT	CASRKTSVDTGELFF
TRBV5-1	NA	TRBJ2-6	few	TGCGCCAGCAGCTTGTGGTTGGGGATCTCTGGGGCCAACGTCCTGACTTTC	CASSLWLGISGANVLTF
TRBV28	NA	TRBJ1-2	NA	TGTGCCAGCAGTTTACCCCCCAGCGACCCTGGCTACACCTTC	CASSLPPSDPGYTF